A selection of T cell receptor beta chains follows, all from one sample in a study of OX40 agonist ivuxolimab in advanced cancers. This table comes from immunoSEQ multiplex PCR, and its TCRdb copy is limited to in-frame clones, with some not included. The sample yields about 73,000 clones, 90% seen once. Here the sequenced sample was CD4+ or CD8+ T cells sorted from blood, taken in a trial of the OX40 agonist ivuxolimab. The receptors here all came from an adult with an advanced solid tumor such as melanoma, head and neck, liver or kidney cancer. CDR3s include the opening cysteine and the closing phenylalanine or tryptophan. Each record gives: clone size, V gene, D gene, J gene, CDR3 protein, CDR3 DNA. D genes are given only for firm matches. The size entry is marked missing in some rows and otherwise reads once, few, many or a size class.

>few|TRBV30|.|TRBJ1-1
CAWSVTGLRPNTEAFF
TGTGCCTGGAGTGTAACAGGGCTTAGGCCTAACACTGAAGCTTTCTTT
>.|TRBV4-1|.|TRBJ2-7
CASSLEKGYEQYF
TGCGCCAGCAGCTTAGAGAAGGGCTACGAGCAGTACTTC
>.|TRBV9|.|TRBJ1-4
CASSVTGATNEKLFF
TGTGCCAGCAGCGTAACGGGGGCGACTAATGAAAAACTGTTTTTT
>once|TRBV29-1|TRBD2|TRBJ2-1
CSARGTRGGNEQFF
TGCAGCGCCCGGGGGACTCGCGGGGGCAATGAGCAGTTCTTC
>.|TRBV14|.|TRBJ2-1
CASSQTYNEQFF
TGTGCCAGCAGCCAAACGTACAATGAGCAGTTCTTC
>few|TRBV10-3|.|TRBJ1-2
CAIRRSGYGYTF
TGTGCCATCAGGAGGTCCGGTTATGGCTACACCTTC
>once|TRBV7-7|TRBD1|TRBJ2-5
CASSPDRAETQYF
TGTGCTAGCAGCCCGGACAGGGCAGAGACCCAGTACTTC
>.|TRBV19|.|TRBJ1-1
CASSIVTQGNTEAFF
TGTGCCAGTAGTATAGTTACCCAGGGAAACACTGAAGCTTTCTTT
>.|TRBV7-9|TRBD1|TRBJ1-4
CASGTGNEKLFF
TGTGCCAGCGGGACAGGGAATGAAAAACTGTTTTTT
>.|TRBV19|.|TRBJ2-5
CASSDSLGTQYF
TGTGCCAGTAGCGACAGCTTAGGGACCCAGTACTTC
>.|TRBV18|.|TRBJ2-3
CASSPQQTDTQYF
TGTGCCAGCTCACCCCAACAAACAGATACGCAGTATTTT
>.|TRBV5-6|TRBD2|TRBJ2-1
CASSRTSGNEQFF
TGTGCCAGCAGCAGGACTAGCGGGAATGAGCAGTTCTTC
>once|TRBV10-3|TRBD1|TRBJ2-5
CAISEPGQGTGETQYF
TGTGCCATCAGTGAGCCGGGACAGGGGACGGGGGAGACCCAGTACTTC
>.|TRBV6-1|.|TRBJ2-5
CASSVSVQETQYF
TGTGCCAGCAGTGTTTCGGTGCAAGAGACCCAGTACTTC
>.|TRBV29-1|TRBD2|TRBJ2-1
CSVEVAGGVSYNEQFF
TGCAGCGTTGAAGTGGCGGGAGGTGTCTCCTACAATGAGCAGTTCTTC
>.|TRBV5-1|TRBD1|TRBJ1-2
CASSLGQGINYGYTF
TGCGCCAGCAGCTTGGGACAGGGGATTAACTATGGCTACACCTTC
>.|TRBV28|TRBD1|TRBJ2-2
CASSFGTGVSGELFF
TGTGCCAGCAGTTTTGGGACAGGGGTGTCCGGGGAGCTGTTTTTT
>.|TRBV29-1|.|TRBJ2-7
CSVAGTFFYEQYF
TGCAGCGTTGCCGGGACCTTCTTTTACGAGCAGTACTTC
>.|TRBV28|.|TRBJ2-7
CASSFRGEQYF
TGTGCCAGCAGTTTTCGGGGCGAGCAGTACTTC
>.|TRBV5-1|TRBD2|TRBJ2-1
CASSLVGGSSYNEQFF
TGCGCCAGCAGCTTGGTGGGCGGGAGCTCCTACAATGAGCAGTTCTTC
>.|TRBV5-1|.|TRBJ1-1
CASSLGHTEAFF
TGCGCCAGCAGCTTGGGACACACTGAAGCTTTCTTT
>few|TRBV10-1|.|TRBJ2-7
CASSGTRGAEQYF
TGCGCCAGCAGTGGCACTAGGGGCGCCGAGCAGTACTTC
>once|TRBV6-1|.|TRBJ1-1
CASSETVWTEAFF
TGTGCCAGCAGTGAGACAGTGTGGACTGAAGCTTTCTTT
>.|TRBV5-1|.|TRBJ2-1
CASSEEGILNEQFF
TGCGCCAGCAGCGAGGAGGGGATTCTCAATGAGCAGTTCTTC
>.|TRBV27|.|TRBJ2-5
CASSAFRGAETQYF
TGTGCCAGCAGTGCCTTTCGGGGGGCAGAGACCCAGTACTTC
>.|TRBV28|.|TRBJ2-1
CASSLAGKKFF
TGTGCCAGCAGTTTAGCAGGGAAGAAGTTCTTC
>.|TRBV11-2|.|TRBJ2-7
CASSLDAEAAQGYEQYF
TGTGCCAGCAGCTTAGATGCGGAAGCGGCCCAGGGCTACGAGCAGTACTTC
>.|TRBV6-1|TRBD1|TRBJ2-1
CASSGQGVFSYNEQFF
TGTGCCAGCAGTGGACAGGGGGTTTTTTCCTACAATGAGCAGTTCTTC
>.|TRBV6-6|TRBD2|TRBJ2-5
CASSQLAGAGETQYF
TGTGCCAGCAGTCAATTAGCGGGAGCGGGGGAGACCCAGTACTTC
>.|TRBV2|TRBD1|TRBJ2-5
CASSATGAGTQYF
TGTGCCAGCAGCGCTACAGGGGCTGGGACCCAGTACTTC
>.|TRBV6-1|.|TRBJ1-4
CASSVRHITNEKLFF
TGTGCCAGCAGTGTCCGACATATTACTAATGAAAAACTGTTTTTT
>.|TRBV20-1|.|TRBJ2-7
CSARQVYEQYF
TGCAGTGCGCGACAGGTCTACGAGCAGTACTTC
>.|TRBV4-1|.|TRBJ2-2
CASSLGTRARLASAGELFF
TGCGCCAGCAGCCTCGGGACTCGGGCGCGTCTAGCGAGTGCCGGGGAGCTGTTTTTT
>.|TRBV7-9|.|TRBJ1-2
CASSLGTGVSNYGYTF
TGTGCCAGCAGCTTAGGTACGGGGGTATCTAACTATGGCTACACCTTC
>.|TRBV6-1|.|TRBJ2-2
CASSEGWGGELFF
TGTGCCAGCAGTGAAGGTTGGGGCGGGGAGCTGTTTTTT
>.|TRBV5-6|.|TRBJ1-5
CASSSPGQPQHF
TGTGCCAGCAGCTCCCCGGGCCAGCCCCAGCATTTT
>.|TRBV5-1|.|TRBJ2-2
CASSLVAPGSNTGELFF
TGCGCCAGCAGCCTCGTAGCCCCGGGCTCGAACACCGGGGAGCTGTTTTTT
>.|TRBV29-1|.|TRBJ1-2
CSATTDNYGYTF
TGCAGCGCCACGACAGACAACTATGGCTACACCTTC
>.|TRBV27|TRBD2|TRBJ2-7
CASTPSGEGSSYEQYF
TGTGCCAGCACTCCTAGTGGGGAGGGGAGCTCCTACGAGCAGTACTTC
>many|TRBV5-1|TRBD1|TRBJ1-2
CASSWGTGSTGYTF
TGCGCCAGCAGCTGGGGGACAGGGAGTACTGGCTACACCTTC
>.|TRBV29-1|TRBD2|TRBJ2-3
CSVSSGSHTDTQYF
TGCAGCGTGTCTAGCGGGAGTCATACGGATACGCAGTATTTT
>.|TRBV6-5|TRBD2|TRBJ2-5
CASSYGAGVQETQYF
TGTGCCAGCAGTTACGGGGCGGGAGTGCAAGAGACCCAGTACTTC
>.|TRBV5-1|.|TRBJ1-3
CASSLAPSFGNTIYF
TGCGCCAGCAGCTTGGCCCCGAGTTTTGGAAACACCATATATTTT
>.|TRBV6-6|.|TRBJ2-3
CASSHRDNTDTQYF
TGTGCCAGCAGTCACCGGGACAACACAGATACGCAGTATTTT
>.|TRBV30|TRBD2|TRBJ2-1
CAWRDTGLAGGNEQFF
TGTGCCTGGAGGGACACGGGACTAGCGGGAGGCAATGAGCAGTTCTTC
>.|TRBV9|.|TRBJ1-1
CASSVVGGGSTEAFF
TGTGCCAGCAGCGTAGTTGGTGGAGGGAGTACTGAAGCTTTCTTT
>.|TRBV7-9|.|TRBJ2-5
CASSTETQYF
TGTGCCAGCAGCACGGAGACCCAGTACTTC
>.|TRBV6-5|.|TRBJ1-2
CASSSDSGLGGYTF
TGTGCCAGCAGTTCCGACAGCGGGTTGGGTGGCTACACCTTC